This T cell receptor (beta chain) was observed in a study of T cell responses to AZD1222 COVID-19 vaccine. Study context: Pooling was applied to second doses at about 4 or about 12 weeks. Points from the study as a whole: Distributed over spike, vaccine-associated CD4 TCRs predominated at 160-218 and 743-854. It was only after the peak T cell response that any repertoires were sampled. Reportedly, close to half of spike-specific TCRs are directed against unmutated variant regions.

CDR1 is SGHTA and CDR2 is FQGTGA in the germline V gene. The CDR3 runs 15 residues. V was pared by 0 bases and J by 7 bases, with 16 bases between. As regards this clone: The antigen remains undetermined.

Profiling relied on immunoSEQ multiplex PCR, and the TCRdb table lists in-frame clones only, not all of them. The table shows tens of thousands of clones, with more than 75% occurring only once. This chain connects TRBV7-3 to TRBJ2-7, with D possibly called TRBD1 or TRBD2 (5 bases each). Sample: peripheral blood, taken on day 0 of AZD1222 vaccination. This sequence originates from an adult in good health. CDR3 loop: CASSLTGRGEEEQYF. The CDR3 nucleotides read TGTGCCAGCAGCTTAACGGGCCGGGGCGAGGAAGAGCAGTACTTC.